This TCR beta chain was retrieved from a study of blood T cell repertoires in COVID-19. Study in general: The United States, Italy and Spain were the sources of the acute and convalescent COVID-19 samples.

The CDR3 spans 12 residues. Between the trimmed V and J ends, which lost 5 bases and 8 bases, there was a span of 10 bases. In the study's own analysis: Reference gene primer amplification in the assay estimated nucleated cell counts. The method was immunoSEQ multiplex PCR; TCRdb's version includes in-frame clones alone and lacks a portion of them. The V and J calls and clone size were taken over from that table, and D and trimming were inferred from the DNA. The table includes hundreds of thousands of clones, roughly 86% detected once. The clonotype originates from a woman in her forties with acute COVID-19. Sample: PBMCs or T cells enriched from blood (not recorded which). The V gene is TRBV12-3 or TRBV12-4, the J gene TRBJ1-5; D gene unclear. The CDR3 reads CASSRTVEPQHF. The DNA of the CDR3 is TGTGCCAGCAGTCGCACAGTGGAGCCCCAGCATTTT.